Following are 10 T cell receptor beta chains from one sample sequenced in a study of cytomegalovirus exposure and HLA in healthy donors. It was with 60 Vbeta and 13 Jbeta primers that the PCR ran. Clones were read by immunoSEQ multiplex PCR, and TCRdb kept only the in-frame ones, dropping some. The data hold roughly 120,000 clones, with about 70% observed a single time. Sequencing was done on a sample of PBMCs. The receptors derive from a woman between 40 and 50 years old in good health and CMV-seropositive.

Details on this clone: This sample includes further DNA sequences coding for the same CDR3. The V gene is TRBV7-2, the J gene TRBJ2-1; 7 bases are shared with TRBD1. The germline V gene has CDR1 SGHTA and CDR2 FQGNSA. The CDR3 runs 15 residues. Trimming cost V 4 bases and J 5 bases; bases outside gene matches: 8. The CDR3 sequence is CASSSRQGSNNEQFF. CDR3 in DNA: TGTGCCAGCAGCTCCCGACAGGGCTCGAACAATGAGCAGTTCTTC.

The chain has TRBV11-3 and TRBJ2-7; a possible D gene is TRBD1 (5 bases). In germline, CDR1 is SGHNT, CDR2 YENEEA. This CDR3 has 14 residues. With 1 base removed from V and 3 bases from J, the gap between germline ends came to 10 bases. The CDR3: CASSLGGQSYEQYF. In DNA form, the CDR3 reads TGTGCCAGCAGCTTAGGGGGCCAAAGCTACGAGCAGTACTTC. Supplemented by reference TRBV11-3 and TRBJ2-7, the full variable domain reads EAGVVQSPRYKIIEKKQPVAFWCNPISGHNTLYWYLQNLGQGPELLIRYENEEAVDDSQLPKDRFSAERLKGVDSTLKIQPAELGDSAVYLCASSLGGQSYEQYFGPGTRLTVT.

The chain links TRBV19 to TRBJ2-1, with TRBD1 matching 8 bases. V trimming: 6 bases; J trimming: 0 bases; junction bases outside the gene matches: 4. Germline V gives CDR1 LNHDA, CDR2 SQIVND (reference sequence). The CDR3 runs to 15 residues. The CDR3 DNA reads TGTGCCAGTAGCAGGACAGGGAGCTCCTACAATGAGCAGTTCTTC. Residues: CASSRTGSSYNEQFF.

This clone was detected once. The genes are TRBV5-1 and TRBJ1-1; weak D call: TRBD1 (5 bases). The CDR3 sequence is 13 residues long. Deletions cut 1 base from V and 2 bases from J, with 6 bases between. The V gene's germline CDR1 is SGHRS and CDR2 YFSETQ. The CDR3 DNA reads as TGCGCCAGCAGCTTGCAGGGAAACACTGAAGCTTTCTTT. The encoded protein is CASSLQGNTEAFF.

The rearrangement links TRBV25-1 to TRBJ1-5; 8 bases agree with TRBD1. The CDR3 has 15 residues. J was trimmed by 4 bases and V by 3 bases; bases with no gene match: 5. Germline assignment: CDR1 MGHDK and CDR2 SYGVNS. DNA of the CDR3: TGTGCCAGCAGTGAGGGGACAGGTGTTAATCAGCCCCAGCATTTT. Residues: CASSEGTGVNQPQHF.

The chain has TRBV5-5 and TRBJ1-2; 12 nucleotides line up with TRBD1. The trim removed 4 bases at V and 8 bases at J, leaving 6 bases unmatched. The germline V gene has CDR1 SGHKS and CDR2 YYEKEE (reference sequence). CDR3 size: 14 residues. DNA of the CDR3: TGTGCCAGCAGCGGGGACAGGGGGCTGAAGGGCTACACCTTC. As protein: CASSGDRGLKGYTF.

The rearrangement joins TRBV14 to TRBJ1-4, with D maybe TRBD1 (5 bases). CDR3 length: 14 residues. Germline V lookup: CDR1 SGHDN, CDR2 FVKESK. The V end was cut by 0 bases, the J end by 8 bases, with 10 bases between. CDR3 bases: TGTGCCAGCAGCCAAGAGGGAAGGGGCGAAAAACTGTTTTTT. This translates into CASSQEGRGEKLFF.

The J gene is TRBJ2-1, the V gene TRBV5-3, with 8 nucleotides matching TRBD2. Being an ORF, TRBV5-3 has a function that is uncertain. The CDR3 has 17 amino acids. V lost 4 bases, J lost 0 bases, and 9 bases stayed unmatched. CDR3 sequence: CARSVTRLACSYNEQFF. DNA for the CDR3: TGTGCCAGAAGCGTTACCAGACTAGCGTGCTCCTACAATGAGCAGTTCTTC.

The chain is built from TRBV19 and TRBJ2-4; TRBD2 matches at 8 bases. Germline loops: CDR1 LNHDA, CDR2 SQIVND (reference sequence). The CDR3 has 15 amino acids. The junction had 10 bases not matched to a gene; V was cut back by 8 bases and J by 4 bases. CDR3 nucleotide sequence: TGTGCCAGTCGCCGCCGGGAGGGGGTTAAAAACATTCAGTACTTC. Amino acids: CASRRREGVKNIQYF.

The chain joins TRBV28 to TRBJ2-7; tentative D call: TRBD1 (6 bases). Trimming pared 6 bases from V and 6 bases from J, leaving 21 bases between. Per germline, CDR1 MDHEN and CDR2 SYDVKM. This CDR3 comprises 15 residues. The chain's CDR3 is CASSQPGTSYPEQYF. CDR3 bases: TGTGCCAGCAGCCAACCCGGGACATCTTATCCCGAGCAGTACTTC.